Listed below are T cell receptor beta chains from one sample, sequenced in a study of blood T cell repertoires in COVID-19. Sequenced by immunoSEQ multiplex PCR; TCRdb stores in-frame clones only, minus some. The sample records approximately 240,000 clones, roughly 84% being singletons. Sequencing was done on a sample of peripheral blood. The receptors here all came from a middle-aged woman who had recovered from COVID-19. Each CDR3 is given with its conserved first and last residue. The order of the fields is D gene, V gene, J gene, clone size, CDR3 protein, CDR3 DNA. A D gene is named only where the DNA matches it firmly. Size is omitted from some rows. Given values are once, few, many or a class for expanded clones.

D: TRBD1; V: TRBV27; J: TRBJ2-7; size: .; CDR3: CASSSRDSYEQYF; DNA: TGTGCCAGCAGTTCCCGGGACAGCTACGAGCAGTACTTC
D: TRBD1; V: TRBV5-1; J: TRBJ1-6; size: .; CDR3: CASSLGQGKYSPLHF; DNA: TGCGCCAGCAGCTTAGGACAGGGAAAGTACTCACCCCTCCACTTT
D: .; V: TRBV7-9; J: TRBJ2-3; size: .; CDR3: CASSVRADTQYF; DNA: TGTGCCAGCTCAGTCAGGGCAGATACGCAGTATTTT
D: TRBD2; V: TRBV2; J: TRBJ2-3; size: .; CDR3: CASSLLASRADTQYF; DNA: TGTGCCAGCAGTCTACTAGCGAGTAGGGCAGATACGCAGTATTTT
D: .; V: TRBV3-1/TRBV3-2; J: TRBJ2-7; size: .; CDR3: CASSLRGRGDYEQYF; DNA: TGTGCCAGCAGCCTGAGGGGGCGCGGGGATTACGAGCAGTACTTC
D: TRBD1; V: TRBV19; J: TRBJ2-7; size: .; CDR3: CASSPGTGDYYEQYF; DNA: TGTGCCAGTAGTCCAGGGACAGGGGACTACTACGAGCAGTACTTC
D: .; V: TRBV7-8; J: TRBJ2-2; size: once; CDR3: CASRMKSLSTGELFF; DNA: TGTGCCAGCAGGATGAAAAGCCTAAGCACCGGGGAGCTGTTTTTT
D: .; V: TRBV5-1; J: TRBJ1-1; size: .; CDR3: CASSFQAGNTEAFF; DNA: TGCGCCAGCAGCTTCCAGGCCGGGAACACTGAAGCTTTCTTT
D: .; V: TRBV10-3; J: TRBJ2-1; size: .; CDR3: CAIRTGSYNEQFF; DNA: TGTGCCATCAGAACGGGGTCCTACAATGAGCAGTTCTTC
D: .; V: TRBV9; J: TRBJ1-6; size: .; CDR3: CASSSTINDRRNNSPLHF; DNA: TGTGCCAGCAGCTCAACTATTAACGACAGGAGGAATAATTCACCCCTCCACTTT
D: .; V: TRBV7-2; J: TRBJ2-4; size: .; CDR3: CASSLLQGRRGDIQYF; DNA: TGTGCCAGCAGCTTACTCCAGGGCCGACGTGGAGACATTCAGTACTTC
D: .; V: TRBV5-1; J: TRBJ1-1; size: .; CDR3: CASSLTEGTEAFF; DNA: TGCGCCAGCAGCTTGACCGAGGGCACTGAAGCTTTCTTT
D: .; V: TRBV7-2; J: TRBJ2-5; size: .; CDR3: CASSLGERETQYF; DNA: TGTGCCAGCAGCTTAGGGGAGAGGGAGACCCAGTACTTC
D: .; V: TRBV3-1/TRBV3-2; J: TRBJ2-3; size: .; CDR3: CASSQDREARQKDTQYF; DNA: TGTGCCAGCAGCCAAGACCGGGAAGCCCGTCAAAAAGATACGCAGTATTTT
D: .; V: TRBV4-3; J: TRBJ1-2; size: .; CDR3: CASSQQYSPPGQFYGYTF; DNA: TGCGCCAGCAGCCAACAATACTCCCCGCCTGGACAGTTCTATGGCTACACCTTC
D: TRBD1; V: TRBV7-8; J: TRBJ2-1; size: .; CDR3: CASSATGGLEQFF; DNA: TGTGCCAGCAGCGCGACAGGGGGACTTGAGCAGTTCTTC
D: .; V: TRBV6-2/TRBV6-3; J: TRBJ2-3; size: .; CDR3: CASSSPGTLKDTQYF; DNA: TGTGCCAGCAGTTCCCCCGGGACACTCAAAGATACGCAGTATTTT
D: .; V: TRBV7-2; J: TRBJ1-6; size: .; CDR3: CASSSSLLKGALNNSPLHF; DNA: TGTGCCAGCAGCTCCTCCCTTTTGAAAGGGGCCCTAAATAATTCACCCCTCCACTTT
D: TRBD1; V: TRBV9; J: TRBJ2-3; size: .; CDR3: CASSVGLSLGTGQSTDTQYF; DNA: TGTGCCAGCAGCGTAGGACTGTCTCTTGGGACGGGACAGTCCACAGATACGCAGTATTTT
D: TRBD2; V: TRBV7-2; J: TRBJ2-6; size: .; CDR3: CASSSTSGGALTGANVLTF; DNA: TGTGCCAGCAGCTCCACTAGCGGGGGGGCACTGACTGGGGCCAACGTCCTGACTTTC
D: TRBD2; V: TRBV29-1; J: TRBJ2-3; size: .; CDR3: CSVTGAERGGRTDTQYF; DNA: TGCAGCGTTACAGGGGCAGAGCGGGGGGGTCGCACAGATACGCAGTATTTT
D: .; V: TRBV4-3; J: TRBJ1-1; size: .; CDR3: CASSPKRGGTEAFF; DNA: TGCGCCAGCAGCCCCAAAAGGGGAGGGACTGAAGCTTTCTTT